One and the same sample provided the 13 T cell receptor beta chains below, sequenced in a study of identical twins. TCRdb reprocessed the 5' RACE reads with MiXCR, giving one entry per CDR3 protein. The data hold roughly 200,000 distinct CDR3 sequences, with more than 6.5% observed a single time. These data also featured in a second study, about yellow fever vaccine responses in identical twins.

The source material was memory (CD45RO+) T cells sorted from blood. The receptors here all came from a woman aged 18 to 35 in good health.

This clonotype has at least ten counts. J is TRBJ1-4 and V is TRBV29-1; D is undetermined. The length of the CDR3 is 14 residues. The germline V and J ends were trimmed by 6 bases and 3 bases, with 14 bases remaining between them. Germline V CDR1 and CDR2: SQVTM, ANQGSEA. The CDR3 nucleotides read TGCAGCGTCCTGCCCCGTGCGGCTAATGAAAAACTGTTTTTT. Translated: CSVLPRAANEKLFF.

The rearrangement joins TRBV7-2 to TRBJ2-3; D remains unclear. The V gene's germline CDR1 is SGHTA and CDR2 FQGNSA. V lost 5 bases, J lost 1 base, and 13 bases lay in between. The CDR3 is 15 amino acids. This chain's CDR3 is CASSPRATGTDTQYF. In nucleotides, the CDR3 is TGTGCCAGCAGCCCCCGGGCGACGGGCACAGATACGCAGTATTTT.

This clonotype was counted a few times. The chain recombines TRBV5-1 with TRBJ2-5; TRBD2 agrees at 8 bases. CDR3 size: 15 residues. Germline loops: CDR1 SGHRS, CDR2 YFSETQ. The junction had 5 bases not matched to a gene; V was cut back by 0 bases and J by 4 bases. CDR3 in DNA: TGCGCCAGCAGCTTGGCGGGGGGGCCGGGAGAGACCCAGTACTTC. Residues: CASSLAGGPGETQYF. The whole variable domain, filled in from reference TRBV5-1 and TRBJ2-5, reads KAGVTQTPRYLIKTRGQQVTLSCSPISGHRSVSWYQQTPGQGLQFLFEYFSETQRNKGNFPGRFSGRQFSNSRSEMNVSTLELGDSALYLCASSLAGGPGETQYFGPGTRLLVL.

The rearrangement uses TRBV6-2 or TRBV6-3 and TRBJ1-5; D uncertain. Germline CDR1 MNHEY, CDR2 SVGEGT. Deletions cut 2 bases from V and 0 bases from J, with 23 bases between. This CDR3 is built from 20 residues. The CDR3 here is CASSYKSGGWRPFSNQPQHF. In DNA form, the CDR3 reads TGTGCCAGCAGTTACAAGAGCGGAGGATGGAGACCTTTTAGCAATCAGCCCCAGCATTTT.

In this sample, this clonotype turned up a few times. The V and J genes are TRBV10-3 and TRBJ2-1; D is perhaps TRBD2 (7 bases). V lost 9 bases, J lost 7 bases, and 19 bases lay in between. This CDR3 has 14 residues. Germline CDR1 reads ENHRY; CDR2 reads SYGVKD. The CDR3 DNA is TGTGCCATAGAAAAGGGAGGGGGTGGGAATGAGCAGTTCTTC. Protein: CAIEKGGGGNEQFF.

This clonotype was recorded a few times. V usage is TRBV6-4 and J usage is TRBJ2-1; 8 bases map to TRBD2. The CDR3 runs 16 residues. In germline, CDR1 is MRHNA, CDR2 SNTAGT. V was clipped by 7 bases and J by 6 bases; unmatched bases: 14. CDR3: CASKPEDSGAFNEQFF. The CDR3 region has the DNA TGTGCCAGCAAACCCGAGGATAGCGGGGCATTCAATGAGCAGTTCTTC.

This clonotype turned up a few times. The chain combines TRBV27 with TRBJ1-1; D unresolved. The CDR3 runs 15 residues. CDR1 and CDR2 from the germline V gene are MNHEY and SMNVEV (reference sequence). V lost 6 bases and J 5 bases, leaving 19 bases between the germline ends. CDR3 loop: CASSTPRAVGTEAFF. In DNA, the CDR3 is TGTGCCAGCAGCACTCCCCGGGCGGTGGGTACTGAAGCTTTCTTT.

The chain employs TRBV6-5 and TRBJ1-3, with 8 bases lining up with TRBD1. The CDR3 covers 18 residues. Germline trimming cut 2 bases from V and 1 base from J; bases unmatched to any gene: 10. The germline V gene encodes CDR1 MNHEY and CDR2 SVGAGI. The CDR3 here is CASSYPGQGIFSGNTIYF. The DNA of the CDR3 is TGTGCCAGCAGTTACCCCGGACAGGGAATTTTTTCTGGAAACACCATATATTTT.

In this sample, this clonotype turned up a few times. V gene TRBV20-1 combines with J gene TRBJ2-5, with 8 bases lining up with TRBD1. Germline lookup yields CDR1 DFQATT and CDR2 SNEGSKA (reference sequence). CDR3 length: 13 amino acids. V shed 8 bases and J 5 bases; nucleotides not matched to a gene: 10. Written as DNA, the CDR3 is TGCAGTCCCCATACAGGGGGTCGGGAGACCCAGTACTTC. It is translated as CSPHTGGRETQYF.

This clonotype was observed at least ten times. The rearrangement uses TRBV11-1 and TRBJ2-5; D gene uncertain. V lost 4 bases and J 1 base, leaving 10 bases between the germline ends. The CDR3 is 14 residues long. Germline-derived CDR1 and CDR2 are SGHAT and FQDESV (reference sequence). The CDR3 region is CASSSFQLQETQYF. Here the CDR3 DNA reads TGTGCCAGCAGCTCCTTTCAGCTCCAAGAGACCCAGTACTTC.

The J gene is TRBJ2-3, the V gene TRBV10-2; 8 nucleotides align to TRBD2. V gave up 4 bases and J gave up 3 bases; unmatched junction bases: 0. Germline V gene lookup returns CDR1 WSHSY and CDR2 SAAADI. This CDR3 has 13 residues. The CDR3 sequence: CASSGGRTDTQYF. CDR3 nucleotide sequence: TGCGCCAGCAGTGGCGGGAGGACAGATACGCAGTATTTT.

This clonotype has ten or more counts. The chain uses TRBV2 and TRBJ2-2; D gene ambiguous. This CDR3 has 13 amino acids. Germline loops: CDR1 SNHLY, CDR2 FYNNEI. V gave up 7 bases and J gave up 6 bases, with 12 bases separating them. The CDR3 nucleotides are TGTGCCAGCATGGGGATTAACGCCGGGGAGCTGTTTTTT. Protein product: CASMGINAGELFF.

This clonotype was counted only a few times. The gene calls are TRBV2 and TRBJ1-4; D remains unclear. Per the germline V gene, CDR1 is SNHLY and CDR2 is FYNNEI. This CDR3 comprises 11 residues. V dropped 5 bases and J dropped 14 bases, with 12 bases sitting between them. CDR3 region: CASSRYDSLFF. The CDR3 region has the DNA TGTGCCAGCAGTCGATACGACTCTCTGTTTTTT.